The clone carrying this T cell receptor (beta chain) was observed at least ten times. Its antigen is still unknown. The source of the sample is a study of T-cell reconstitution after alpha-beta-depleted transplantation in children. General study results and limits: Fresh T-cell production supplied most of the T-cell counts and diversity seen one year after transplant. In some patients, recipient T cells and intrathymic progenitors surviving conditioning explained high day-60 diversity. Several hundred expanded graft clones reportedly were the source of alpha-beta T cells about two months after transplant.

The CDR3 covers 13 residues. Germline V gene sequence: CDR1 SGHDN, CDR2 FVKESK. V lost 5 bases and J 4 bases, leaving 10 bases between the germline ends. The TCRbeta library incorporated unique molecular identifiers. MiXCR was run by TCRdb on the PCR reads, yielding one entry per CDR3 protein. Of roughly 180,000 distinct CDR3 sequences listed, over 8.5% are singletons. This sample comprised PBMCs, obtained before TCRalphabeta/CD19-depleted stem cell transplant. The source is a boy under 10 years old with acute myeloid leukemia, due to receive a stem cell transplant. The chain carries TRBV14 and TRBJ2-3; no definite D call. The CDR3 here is CASSLSGPDTQYF. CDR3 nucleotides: TGTGCCAGCAGCTTATCTGGTCCAGATACGCAGTATTTT.